This T cell receptor beta chain was captured in a study of blood T cells in healthy people across ages. The junction had 14 bases not matched to a gene; V was cut back by 3 bases and J by 5 bases. CDR1 is LGHNA and CDR2 is YNFKEQ in the germline V gene. The CDR3 sequence is 17 residues long. This clonotype has only a few counts. Primers used in a second PCR of roughly 6 to 12 cycles were a sample-barcoded 5' primer and a J-beta primer mix. TCRdb redid the calling of the 5' RACE reads with MiXCR, one entry per CDR3 protein. This table holds roughly 1.9 million distinct CDR3 sequences, roughly two fifths found once.

Input material: blood. The sequence came from a human donor in good health. V usage is TRBV4-2 and J usage is TRBJ2-5; 8 bases align to TRBD2. Here the CDR3 DNA reads TGTGCCAGCAGCCAGGGCTTCTATAGCGGGGAAGGGGAGACCCAGTACTTC. Translated, it gives CASSQGFYSGEGETQYF.